This T cell receptor beta chain came from a study of cytotoxic CD8 clonotypes in ibrutinib-treated CLL (dated by TCRdb to about 2021). A note on the overall study: The cohort was composed of roughly ten relapsed/refractory and roughly 16 treatment-naive patients; IGHV unmutated status was identified in around 17 patients. Samples at response were collected after a median of roughly twelve months of treatment, with a range of about 6 to 40 months. Responses were partial in 25 or so patients and complete in 2; after median approximately 67 months follow-up, some 14 stayed in remission and about 12 progressed. Patients were still on ibrutinib when every remission and progressive disease sample was collected. Longitudinal samples were available for about 30% of the roughly 90 trial participants. Cryopreserved peripheral blood mononuclear cells were collected before treatment, at response, and at either disease progression or sustained remission. An average of 255,043 productive templates and some 100,000 productive rearrangements was obtained per sample.

Taken from cysteine to phenylalanine, the CDR3 has 16 residues. This entry keeps only the CDR3 DNA: 48 bases, framed from base 1. Note on this clone: Its antigen remains undetermined. Base qualities are not provided; no much larger clone lies one nucleotide away.

On a MiSeq, deep resolution sequencing aimed for a depth between 1 in 1 million and 1 in 200,000 T cells, with each clonotype covered approximately 10x on average. The immunoSEQ hsTCRB Kit was used to generate the TCR beta libraries. On the authors' methods: Data were analyzed with ImmunoSEQ Data Assistant and ImmunoSEQ Analyzer, with V, D and J genes assigned per IMGT definitions. Clonality, which ranges from 0 to 1, was calculated by subtracting the normalized Shannon entropy of productive rearrangement frequencies from one. Public clonotype analysis was restricted to overrepresented clonotypes comprising at least 0.05% of each patient's repertoire. Repertoires from 10 to 15 age-matched healthy donors in immuneACCESS were used as clonality controls. What TCRdb holds here is the immuneACCESS table cut down to in-frame rearrangements. Part of the clones is not present; checked against another copy, under half of the missing clones reflect an unresolved V gene, and the others are unexplained. D and trimming come from the DNA, and the V and J calls and clone size come from that table. In all, the sample holds approximately 280,000 clones, and less than 85% of those were seen once. 5.6% of the sample rests with the top ten.

Overall study results and their limits: An increase in clonality was observed at ibrutinib response, with clonality remaining stable during sustained remission and falling back toward baseline at progression. Sampling times were not matched between sustained-remission and progressing patients, and lymph node repertoires were not studied. At baseline, clonality was higher than in age-matched healthy donors and showed a strong correlation with circulating CD8+ T-cell counts. Public clonotypes were rare and either shrank or stayed stable during treatment, and the rise in clonality at ibrutinib response reflected expansion of private clonotypes.

The time point label, read with the paper, signifies: progressive disease on ibrutinib. For TCR beta library preparation, about 2 micrograms of genomic DNA was extracted from cryopreserved PBMCs. Longitudinal blood samples from CLL patients on ibrutinib monotherapy were analyzed using high-throughput TCR beta sequencing. The patients were enrolled in a single-center, open-label phase 2 trial of ibrutinib monotherapy. The receptor was derived from a human donor with chronic lymphocytic leukemia. The material sequenced was PBMCs, taken at disease progression, from a patient treated with ibrutinib. Recombination joined TRBV1 with TRBJ2-7; the table's D call, TRBD1, was not checked against the DNA. TRBV1 constitutes a pseudogene. DNA sequence: TGCACCAGCAGCCAAGATGGGCAGGGGAGCTCCTACGAGCAGTACTTC. Translated, it reads CTSSQDGQGSSYEQYF.